A selection of T cell receptor beta chains follows, all from one sample in a study of technical replicates of blood from several donors. Only in-frame clones appear in the TCRdb table, and some are missing; sequencing was by immunoSEQ multiplex PCR. Here the sample spans 79,000 or so clones, 91% being singletons. Sequenced sample: T cells isolated from PBMCs. The source of these receptors is a human donor in good health. Both conserved end residues are part of each CDR3. The D gene is left open where the match is weak. The size field is filled for only some rows; it gives once, few, many or a size class.

d_call: TRBD1
clone_size: -
j_call: TRBJ1-3
v_call: TRBV7-9
cdr3_aa: CASSGQGVGNTIYF
cdr3_nt: TGTGCCAGCAGCGGACAGGGGGTAGGAAACACCATATATTTT

d_call: -
clone_size: -
j_call: TRBJ1-1
v_call: TRBV19
cdr3_aa: CASRSGLGLQNTEAFF
cdr3_nt: TGTGCCAGTAGGTCCGGACTGGGACTCCAGAACACTGAAGCTTTCTTT

d_call: TRBD1
clone_size: -
j_call: TRBJ1-5
v_call: TRBV28
cdr3_aa: CASGGQGGWDQPQHF
cdr3_nt: TGTGCCAGTGGGGGACAGGGAGGTTGGGATCAGCCCCAGCATTTT

d_call: -
clone_size: -
j_call: TRBJ1-4
v_call: TRBV5-1
cdr3_aa: CASRAGPRTVEKLFF
cdr3_nt: TGCGCCAGCAGGGCGGGCCCTAGAACTGTCGAAAAACTGTTTTTT

d_call: TRBD2
clone_size: -
j_call: TRBJ2-5
v_call: TRBV25-1
cdr3_aa: CASKLAGARETQYF
cdr3_nt: TGTGCCAGCAAACTAGCGGGAGCTCGGGAGACCCAGTACTTC

d_call: TRBD1
clone_size: -
j_call: TRBJ2-3
v_call: TRBV2
cdr3_aa: CASSEANRGPGTDTQYF
cdr3_nt: TGTGCCAGCAGTGAAGCGAACAGGGGGCCAGGCACAGATACGCAGTATTTT

d_call: -
clone_size: -
j_call: TRBJ1-1
v_call: TRBV13
cdr3_aa: CASSLVRQSSEAFF
cdr3_nt: TGTGCCAGCAGCTTAGTGCGGCAATCATCTGAAGCTTTCTTT

d_call: TRBD2
clone_size: -
j_call: TRBJ2-7
v_call: TRBV19
cdr3_aa: CASRQTSGSQYEQYF
cdr3_nt: TGTGCCAGTAGACAGACTAGCGGGAGCCAATACGAGCAGTACTTC

d_call: -
clone_size: -
j_call: TRBJ1-3
v_call: TRBV6-1
cdr3_aa: CASLDMAGNTIYF
cdr3_nt: TGTGCCAGCTTGGACATGGCTGGAAACACCATATATTTT

d_call: -
clone_size: -
j_call: TRBJ1-3
v_call: TRBV19
cdr3_aa: CASIPLANSGNTIYF
cdr3_nt: TGTGCCAGTATTCCGCTCGCGAACTCTGGAAACACCATATATTTT

d_call: TRBD1
clone_size: -
j_call: TRBJ1-5
v_call: TRBV20-1
cdr3_aa: CSGGTGQPQHF
cdr3_nt: TGCAGTGGGGGGACAGGACAGCCCCAGCATTTT

d_call: -
clone_size: -
j_call: TRBJ2-6
v_call: TRBV27
cdr3_aa: CASSLFQGPGANVLTF
cdr3_nt: TGTGCCAGCAGTTTATTTCAGGGGCCCGGGGCCAACGTCCTGACTTTC

d_call: -
clone_size: few
j_call: TRBJ2-7
v_call: TRBV19
cdr3_aa: CASSPRTVYEQYF
cdr3_nt: TGTGCCAGTAGTCCACGGACAGTCTACGAGCAGTACTTC

d_call: -
clone_size: once
j_call: TRBJ2-1
v_call: TRBV11-3
cdr3_aa: CASSFDRQEQFF
cdr3_nt: TGTGCCAGCAGCTTTGATAGACAGGAGCAGTTCTTC

d_call: -
clone_size: few
j_call: TRBJ1-5
v_call: TRBV29-1
cdr3_aa: CSVVWVGGPGNQPQHF
cdr3_nt: TGCAGCGTTGTGTGGGTAGGAGGGCCGGGCAATCAGCCCCAGCATTTT

d_call: TRBD1
clone_size: -
j_call: TRBJ1-5
v_call: TRBV19
cdr3_aa: CASSMGTGNGNQPQHF
cdr3_nt: TGTGCCAGTAGTATGGGGACAGGGAACGGGAATCAGCCCCAGCATTTT

d_call: -
clone_size: -
j_call: TRBJ2-5
v_call: TRBV5-6
cdr3_aa: CASSLNLRVQETQYF
cdr3_nt: TGTGCCAGCAGCTTGAACTTACGCGTACAAGAGACCCAGTACTTC

d_call: -
clone_size: -
j_call: TRBJ1-1
v_call: TRBV5-1
cdr3_aa: CASSLSSRGTEAFF
cdr3_nt: TGCGCCAGCAGCTTGTCTTCCCGGGGAACTGAAGCTTTCTTT

d_call: TRBD1
clone_size: -
j_call: TRBJ1-6
v_call: TRBV9
cdr3_aa: CASSAGQGPTYNSPLHF
cdr3_nt: TGTGCCAGCAGCGCAGGACAGGGACCGACCTATAATTCACCCCTCCACTTT

d_call: TRBD2
clone_size: few
j_call: TRBJ2-1
v_call: TRBV14
cdr3_aa: CASSLLSGTSGSKGRDEQFF
cdr3_nt: TGTGCCAGCAGCCTCCTTTCCGGGACTAGCGGGAGTAAGGGTCGAGATGAGCAGTTCTTC